This T cell receptor (beta chain) was sequenced during a study of blood T cell repertoires in COVID-19. Study context: T cells, B-cell-depleted T cells, or PBMCs provided the cDNA or gDNA that served as material.

V lost 6 bases and J lost 2, with 16 bases in between. The CDR3 has 15 amino acids. Germline CDR1 reads SGHNT; CDR2 reads YYREEE (reference sequence). This clone occurred once. Per the authors' pipeline: Counts of nucleated cells, estimated from reference gene primer amplification, were obtained. Sequenced by immunoSEQ multiplex PCR; TCRdb stores in-frame clones only, minus some. Clone size and the V and J calls come from that table; the DNA yielded D and trimming. The sample contains around 56,000 clones, roughly 80% of which appear only once. The sequence derives from a woman aged 45-65 years with active or convalescent COVID-19. V and J are TRBV5-4 and TRBJ2-3; the D gene is possibly TRBD2 (6 bases). Sample: peripheral blood. For the CDR3, the DNA is TGTGCCAGCACCCGAGGGGACTTACCCACAGATACGCAGTATTTT. It is translated as CASTRGDLPTDTQYF.